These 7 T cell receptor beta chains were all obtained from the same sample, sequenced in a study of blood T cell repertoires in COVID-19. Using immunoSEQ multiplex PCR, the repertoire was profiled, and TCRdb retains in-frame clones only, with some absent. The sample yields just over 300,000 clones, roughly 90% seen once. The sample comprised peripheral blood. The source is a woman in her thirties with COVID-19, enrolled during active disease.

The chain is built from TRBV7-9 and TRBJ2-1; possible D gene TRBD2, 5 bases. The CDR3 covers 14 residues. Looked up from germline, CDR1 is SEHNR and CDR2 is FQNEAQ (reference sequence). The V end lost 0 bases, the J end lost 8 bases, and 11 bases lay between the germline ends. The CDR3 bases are TGTGCCAGCAGCTTAGCTGCGCTGGAGGATGAGCAGTTCTTC. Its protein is CASSLAALEDEQFF.

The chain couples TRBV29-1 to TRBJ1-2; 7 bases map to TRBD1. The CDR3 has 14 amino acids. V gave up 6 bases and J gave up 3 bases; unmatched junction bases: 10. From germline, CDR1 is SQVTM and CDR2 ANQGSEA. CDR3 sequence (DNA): TGCAGCGTATACAGCCAGGGGGAGCACTATGGCTACACCTTC. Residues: CSVYSQGEHYGYTF. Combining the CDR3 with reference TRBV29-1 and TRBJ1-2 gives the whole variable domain SAVISQKPSRDICQRGTSLTIQCQVDSQVTMMFWYRQQPGQSLTLIATANQGSEATYESGFVIDKFPISRPNLTFSTLTVSNMSPEDSSIYLCSVYSQGEHYGYTFGSGTRLTVV.

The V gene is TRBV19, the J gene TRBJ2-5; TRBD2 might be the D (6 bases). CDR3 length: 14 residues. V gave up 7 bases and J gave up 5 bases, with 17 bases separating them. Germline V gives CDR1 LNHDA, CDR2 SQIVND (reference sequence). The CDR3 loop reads CASKARGAVETQYF. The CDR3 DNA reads TGTGCCAGTAAGGCTCGCGGGGCGGTCGAGACCCAGTACTTC.

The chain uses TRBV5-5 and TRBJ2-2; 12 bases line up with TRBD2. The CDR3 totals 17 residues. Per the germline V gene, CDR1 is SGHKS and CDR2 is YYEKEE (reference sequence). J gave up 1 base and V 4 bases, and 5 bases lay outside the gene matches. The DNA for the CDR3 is TGTGCCAGCAGCCTCCGGGGACTAGCGGGGAACACCGGGGAGCTGTTTTTT. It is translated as CASSLRGLAGNTGELFF.

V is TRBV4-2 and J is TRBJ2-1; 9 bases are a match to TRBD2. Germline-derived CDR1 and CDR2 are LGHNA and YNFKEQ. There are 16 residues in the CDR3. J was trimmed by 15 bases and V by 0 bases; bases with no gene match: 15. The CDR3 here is CASSQDWSSGTYLRFF. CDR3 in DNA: TGTGCCAGCAGCCAAGATTGGTCTAGCGGGACCTACTTGAGGTTCTTC.

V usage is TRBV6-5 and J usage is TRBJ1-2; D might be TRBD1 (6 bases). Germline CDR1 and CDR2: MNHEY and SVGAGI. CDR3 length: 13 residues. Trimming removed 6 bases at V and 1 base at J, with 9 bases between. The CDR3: CASSSDSNYGYTF. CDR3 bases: TGTGCCAGCAGCTCGGACAGTAACTATGGCTACACCTTC.

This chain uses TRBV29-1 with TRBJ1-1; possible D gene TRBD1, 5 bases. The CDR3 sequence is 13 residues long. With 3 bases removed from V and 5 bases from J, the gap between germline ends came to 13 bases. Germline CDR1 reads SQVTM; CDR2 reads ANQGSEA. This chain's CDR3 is CSVDGARGTEAFF. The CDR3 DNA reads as TGCAGCGTTGACGGGGCGCGGGGAACTGAAGCTTTCTTT.